Listed below are T cell receptor beta chains from one sample, sequenced in a study of metastatic and nonmetastatic thyroid tumors. MiXCR reprocessed the PCR reads for TCRdb. The sample includes some 42,000 clones, under 30% of them seen just once. Sequenced: blood. These receptor sequences come from a male donor with papillary thyroid cancer or a benign thyroid nodule (not recorded which). Some clones in this sample may be carry-over from other donors' samples. CDR3s include the opening cysteine and the closing phenylalanine or tryptophan. The D gene is left open where the match is weak. Size is stated for part of the rows, as once, few or many counts, or as a class when the clone is expanded.

J: TRBJ1-2; D: NA; size: many; V: TRBV7-9; CDR3: CASSPREGDYGYTF; DNA: TGTGCCAGCAGCCCTCGGGAGGGAGATTATGGCTACACCTTC
J: TRBJ1-2; D: NA; size: NA; V: TRBV7-2; CDR3: CASSVRGGDGYTF; DNA: TGTGCCAGCAGCGTCAGGGGTGGGGATGGCTACACCTTC
J: TRBJ2-7; D: TRBD2; size: NA; V: TRBV12-3/TRBV12-4; CDR3: CASSDRTSEDEQYF; DNA: TGTGCCAGCAGTGATAGGACTAGCGAGGACGAGCAGTACTTC
J: TRBJ1-5; D: TRBD1; size: few; V: TRBV28; CDR3: CASSFGTANQPQHF; DNA: TGTGCCAGCAGTTTCGGGACAGCTAATCAGCCCCAGCATTTT
J: TRBJ2-3; D: TRBD2; size: many; V: TRBV6-1; CDR3: CASSLGLAGGTDTQYF; DNA: TGTGCCAGCTCCCTGGGGCTAGCGGGAGGCACAGATACGCAGTATTTT
J: TRBJ2-7; D: TRBD2; size: once; V: TRBV20-1; CDR3: CSARSQEREVYEQYF; DNA: TGCAGTGCTAGGTCTCAGGAGCGGGAAGTCTACGAGCAGTACTTC
J: TRBJ2-7; D: NA; size: once; V: TRBV11-2; CDR3: CASSLAGFSYERYF; DNA: TGTGCCAGCAGCTTAGCGGGGTTCTCCTACGAGCGGTACTTC
J: TRBJ1-1; D: TRBD1; size: few; V: TRBV28; CDR3: CASSRDRGGNTEAFF; DNA: TGTGCCAGCAGCCGGGACAGGGGCGGGAACACTGAAGCTTTCTTT
J: TRBJ2-2; D: NA; size: many; V: TRBV4-2; CDR3: CASGRARAGARGRGTGELFF; DNA: TGTGCCAGCGGCCGAGCCCGGGCCGGAGCCCGCGGTCGGGGCACCGGGGAGCTGTTTTTT
J: TRBJ1-6; D: NA; size: NA; V: TRBV6-2/TRBV6-3; CDR3: CASRPSIENSPLHF; DNA: TGTGCCAGCAGGCCGTCCATTGAAAATTCACCCCTCCACTTT
J: TRBJ1-1; D: TRBD1; size: NA; V: TRBV12-3/TRBV12-4; CDR3: CASSIRDRLYMNTEAFF; DNA: TGTGCCAGCAGTATCCGGGACAGGCTGTACATGAACACTGAAGCTTTCTTT
J: TRBJ2-2; D: TRBD2; size: NA; V: TRBV11-2; CDR3: CASSSLVRREGGELFF; DNA: TGTGCCAGCAGCTCCCTCGTCAGGAGGGAGGGCGGGGAGCTGTTTTTT
J: TRBJ2-7; D: NA; size: NA; V: TRBV20-1; CDR3: CSALSQAYEQYF; DNA: TGCAGTGCCCTCTCACAGGCCTACGAGCAGTACTTC
J: TRBJ1-2; D: NA; size: NA; V: TRBV15; CDR3: CATSRDSETVGYTF; DNA: TGTGCCACCAGCAGGGATTCGGAGACGGTGGGCTACACCTTC
J: TRBJ2-7; D: NA; size: NA; V: TRBV19; CDR3: CASSITDTAYEQYF; DNA: TGTGCCAGTAGTATTACGGACACGGCCTACGAGCAGTACTTC
J: TRBJ2-1; D: TRBD2; size: few; V: TRBV2; CDR3: CASNMGLAGENEQFF; DNA: TGTGCCAGCAACATGGGACTAGCGGGAGAGAATGAGCAGTTCTTC
J: TRBJ2-1; D: NA; size: NA; V: TRBV6-1; CDR3: CASRLRVALTYNEQFF; DNA: TGTGCCAGCAGACTCAGGGTAGCGTTAACCTACAATGAGCAGTTCTTC
J: TRBJ1-2; D: NA; size: NA; V: TRBV18; CDR3: CASSPPMPGLYGYTF; DNA: TGTGCCAGCTCACCACCGATGCCAGGTCTCTATGGCTACACCTTC
J: TRBJ1-5; D: NA; size: NA; V: TRBV10-3; CDR3: CAISDTVGLLNQPQHF; DNA: TGTGCCATCAGTGATACGGTGGGGCTCCTCAATCAGCCCCAGCATTTT
J: TRBJ1-1; D: NA; size: NA; V: TRBV12-3/TRBV12-4; CDR3: CASSLNSEGAFF; DNA: TGTGCCAGCAGTTTAAATTCCGAGGGGGCTTTCTTT
J: TRBJ2-4; D: NA; size: few; V: TRBV15; CDR3: CATSTGTSGNIQYF; DNA: TGTGCCACCAGCACGGGGACAAGCGGAAACATTCAGTACTTC
J: TRBJ1-6; D: NA; size: many; V: TRBV27; CDR3: CASSFGALGSPLHF; DNA: TGTGCCAGCAGTTTCGGGGCTCTAGGGTCACCCCTCCACTTT
J: TRBJ1-5; D: NA; size: NA; V: TRBV20-1; CDR3: CSARDGGGQPQHF; DNA: TGCAGTGCTAGAGACGGGGGCGGCCAGCCCCAGCATTTT
J: TRBJ1-6; D: NA; size: few; V: TRBV11-2; CDR3: CASSPRSSYNSPLHF; DNA: TGTGCCAGCAGCCCACGGAGCTCCTATAATTCACCCCTCCACTTT
J: TRBJ2-4; D: NA; size: NA; V: TRBV27; CDR3: CASSPPRGIQYF; DNA: TGTGCCAGCAGTCCCCCCCGGGGCATTCAGTACTTC
J: TRBJ1-2; D: TRBD1; size: NA; V: TRBV7-8; CDR3: CASSFPDRGRNYTF; DNA: TGTGCCAGCAGCTTCCCGGACAGGGGCCGGAACTACACCTTC
J: TRBJ2-7; D: TRBD2; size: few; V: TRBV6-2/TRBV6-3; CDR3: CASSYKGGRSYEQYF; DNA: TGTGCCAGCAGTTACAAGGGAGGGCGTTCCTACGAGCAGTACTTC
J: TRBJ2-7; D: NA; size: few; V: TRBV27; CDR3: CASSFFLSGEQYF; DNA: TGTGCCAGCAGTTTCTTCCTCTCGGGCGAGCAGTACTTC
J: TRBJ1-1; D: TRBD1; size: few; V: TRBV6-5; CDR3: CASSFRQGTARNTEAFF; DNA: TGTGCCAGCAGTTTTCGACAGGGGACGGCAAGGAACACTGAAGCTTTCTTT
J: TRBJ1-1; D: TRBD1; size: few; V: TRBV29-1; CDR3: CSCQTGEGTEAFF; DNA: TGCAGCTGCCAGACAGGGGAGGGCACTGAAGCTTTCTTT
J: TRBJ2-7; D: TRBD2; size: few; V: TRBV28; CDR3: CASSSTSGRSYEQYF; DNA: TGTGCCAGCAGTTCGACTAGCGGGAGGTCCTACGAGCAGTACTTC
J: TRBJ2-5; D: NA; size: many; V: TRBV11-2; CDR3: CASSLEVPETQYF; DNA: TGTGCCAGCAGCTTAGAAGTCCCCGAGACCCAGTACTTC
J: TRBJ1-4; D: TRBD1; size: many; V: TRBV25-1; CDR3: CASSEGTANEKLFF; DNA: TGTGCCAGCAGTGAAGGGACAGCTAATGAAAAACTGTTTTTT
J: TRBJ1-5; D: NA; size: NA; V: TRBV20-1; CDR3: CSASLVNQPQHF; DNA: TGCAGTGCCTCCTTGGTAAATCAGCCCCAGCATTTT
J: TRBJ1-5; D: NA; size: NA; V: TRBV3-1; CDR3: CASSQGTANKPQHF; DNA: TGTGCCAGCAGCCAAGGGACAGCAAACAAGCCCCAGCATTTT
J: TRBJ2-2; D: TRBD2; size: once; V: TRBV4-1; CDR3: CASSQGGLLTGELFF; DNA: TGCGCCAGCAGCCAAGGGGGACTACTTACCGGGGAGCTGTTTTTT
J: TRBJ2-7; D: NA; size: medium-sized; V: TRBV3-1; CDR3: CASSQAGTMYEQYF; DNA: TGTGCCAGCAGCCAAGCAGGGACGATGTACGAGCAGTACTTC
J: TRBJ1-5; D: NA; size: few; V: TRBV4-1; CDR3: CASSRTGLYDQPQHF; DNA: TGCGCCAGCAGCCGCACGGGACTTTATGATCAGCCCCAGCATTTT
J: TRBJ2-3; D: NA; size: NA; V: TRBV5-1; CDR3: CASSLVAPYSTDTQYF; DNA: TGCGCCAGCAGCTTGGTGGCACCCTATAGCACAGATACGCAGTATTTT
J: TRBJ2-7; D: TRBD1; size: NA; V: TRBV20-1; CDR3: CSAGGQGVGEQYF; DNA: TGCAGTGCTGGGGGACAGGGGGTTGGCGAGCAGTACTTC
J: TRBJ1-2; D: NA; size: NA; V: TRBV28; CDR3: CASTQDSLPDYGYTF; DNA: TGTGCCAGCACTCAGGATAGCCTCCCTGACTATGGCTACACCTTC
J: TRBJ1-2; D: NA; size: NA; V: TRBV9; CDR3: CASSVGGGGDNYGYTF; DNA: TGTGCCAGCAGCGTAGGAGGAGGGGGTGATAACTATGGCTACACCTTC
J: TRBJ2-3; D: NA; size: few; V: TRBV11-2; CDR3: CASQDLSTDTQYF; DNA: TGTGCCAGCCAGGATTTAAGCACAGATACGCAGTATTTT
J: TRBJ2-7; D: NA; size: NA; V: TRBV20-1; CDR3: CSACRDTYEQYF; DNA: TGCAGTGCGTGCCGGGACACCTACGAGCAGTACTTC
J: TRBJ2-3; D: TRBD2; size: many; V: TRBV6-5; CDR3: CASSYIEKAGTRDTQYF; DNA: TGTGCCAGCAGTTACATCGAAAAAGCGGGGACGAGGGATACGCAGTATTTT
J: TRBJ1-1; D: NA; size: NA; V: TRBV2; CDR3: CARTENTEAFF; DNA: TGTGCCAGGACAGAGAACACTGAAGCTTTCTTT
J: TRBJ2-6; D: NA; size: few; V: TRBV7-2; CDR3: CASSSQRGWGSHEGANVLTF; DNA: TGTGCCAGCAGCAGCCAAAGGGGGTGGGGAAGCCACGAGGGGGCCAACGTCCTGACTTTC
J: TRBJ2-5; D: TRBD2; size: NA; V: TRBV4-1; CDR3: CASSLYFAGTSGATRETQYF; DNA: TGCGCCAGCAGCTTATATTTCGCCGGGACTAGCGGTGCTACCAGGGAGACCCAGTACTTC
J: TRBJ2-7; D: TRBD2; size: many; V: TRBV27; CDR3: CASSLLAEYEQYF; DNA: TGTGCCAGCAGTTTACTAGCGGAATACGAGCAGTACTTC
J: TRBJ1-1; D: NA; size: few; V: TRBV6-1; CDR3: CASRTWGRYTEAFF; DNA: TGTGCCAGCAGAACGTGGGGGCGGTACACTGAAGCTTTCTTT
J: TRBJ2-7; D: NA; size: few; V: TRBV20-1; CDR3: CSARDRASAYEQYF; DNA: TGCAGTGCTAGAGATAGGGCTAGCGCCTACGAGCAGTACTTC
J: TRBJ2-7; D: TRBD2; size: NA; V: TRBV2; CDR3: CASSEELADSYEQYF; DNA: TGTGCCAGCAGTGAAGAACTAGCGGACTCCTACGAGCAGTACTTC
J: TRBJ1-1; D: NA; size: few; V: TRBV6-1; CDR3: CASNPRGVFPEAFF; DNA: TGTGCCAGCAACCCCCGGGGGGTTTTCCCTGAAGCTTTCTTT
J: TRBJ2-3; D: TRBD2; size: NA; V: TRBV12-3/TRBV12-4; CDR3: CASSRLAGGRDTQYF; DNA: TGTGCCAGCAGTCGACTCGCGGGAGGTAGAGATACGCAGTATTTT
J: TRBJ1-1; D: NA; size: NA; V: TRBV7-8; CDR3: CASHRVNTEAFF; DNA: TGTGCCTCCCATCGGGTGAACACTGAAGCTTTCTTT
J: TRBJ2-7; D: NA; size: few; V: TRBV6-1; CDR3: CASSEGAGRIYEQYF; DNA: TGTGCCAGCAGTGAAGGGGCGGGTCGTATCTACGAGCAGTACTTC